Each of the 26 T cell receptor delta chains below was sequenced from the same sample in a study of γδ T cells in repeated Plasmodium falciparum infection. Vgamma9/Vdelta2+ and Vdelta2-negative gammadelta T cells were flow-sorted from PBMC for bulk sequencing. TCRdb fed the multiplex PCR reads into CATT to redo clone calling. In the table there are roughly 50,000 delta-chain clones, 1.6% of which are singletons. The sample taken for sequencing was gamma-delta T cells from blood. These receptors were taken from a pool of human donors (malaria-infected and uninfected, not separated).

There are many counts of this clone. A far larger clone is only one base removed, so a read error is likely. Other DNA sequences in the same sample also yield this CDR3. The chain is built from TRDV1 and TRDJ1; TRDD3 matches at 7 bases. The CDR3 has 17 amino acids. From germline, CDR1 is TSWWSYY and CDR2 QGS. CDR3 nucleotides: TGCGCTCTTGGGGGAATAGGGGGGGATCTGTACACCGATAAACTCATCTTT. As protein: CALGGIGGDLYTDKLIF.

There are a few counts of this clone. TCRdb has a much larger clone's protein, which differs at residue 18 from the translation of this DNA, likely because of a read error; what is shown is the protein translated from the DNA. The chain is built from TRDV1 and TRDJ1; 11 bases align to TRDD3. Because TCRdb records no J gene, it was assigned here through a match of the DNA to germline. CDR1 and CDR2 from the germline V gene are TSWWSYY and QGS. The CDR3 covers 25 residues. Germline trimming cut 2 bases from V and 10 bases from J; bases unmatched to any gene: 39. In nucleotides, the CDR3 is TGTGCTCTTGGGGAAATTTCGGCTCCCTCTCGGGCCCCGTACTGGGGGATATGGGTTACAATAGGACTCATCTTT. It encodes CALGEISAPSRAPYWGIWVTIGLIF.

This clone came up a few times. The TCRdb protein comes from a much larger clone and disagrees with this DNA's translation at residue 15, likely due to a read error; the protein given here is derived from the DNA. The rearrangement links TRDV1 to TRDJ1; TRDD3 aligns across 11 bases. CDR3 length: 21 residues. CDR1 TSWWSYY and CDR2 QGS come from the germline V gene. V gave up 0 bases and J gave up 1 base; unmatched junction bases: 16. CDR3 DNA: TGTGCTCTTGGGGAACTCCCCTTGAAGGGACTGGGGGATAAATCCACCGATAAACTCATCTTT. Protein product: CALGELPLKGLGDKSTDKLIF.

Note on this clone: A far larger clone is just one base off, so this is likely a read error. Other DNA sequences of this sample code for an identical CDR3. The chain employs TRDV1 and TRDJ1; 9 positions agree with TRDD2. This CDR3 has 20 amino acids. CDR1 is TSWWSYY, CDR2 QGS, per germline. In nucleotides, the CDR3 is TGTGCCCTTGGGGAGCCTTCCTACCAGCGGGGATCCCCGACACCTCTTAAACTCATCTTT. This encodes CALGEPSYQRGSPTPLKLIF.

This clone was seen a few times. TCRdb records a much larger clone's protein for this DNA, with a difference at residue 18 that likely arises from a read error; the protein given is the translation of the DNA. CDR3 region: CALGERSFPGLLGTVTDILIF. The CDR3 DNA reads TGTGCTCTTGGGGAACGGAGCTTCCCAGGCCTCCTGGGGACGGTAACCGATATACTCATCTTT. The V gene is TRDV1, the J gene TRDJ1; D possibly corresponds to TRDD3 (6 bases). Germline V lookup: CDR1 TSWWSYY, CDR2 QGS. This CDR3 is 21 amino acids long.

Many counts were recorded for this clone. TCRdb's listed protein matches a much larger clone and diverges from this DNA's translation at residue 6, likely through a read error; the protein shown comes from the DNA. This chain joins TRDV1 and TRDJ1, with TRDD3 matching over 11 bases. With V trimmed by 4 bases and J by 9 bases, 10 bases remained unmatched. This CDR3 comprises 15 residues. The V gene's germline CDR1 is TSWWSYY and CDR2 QGS. The CDR3 bases are TGTGCTCTTGGGGGGGCTGGGGGATACTGGGCGGAACTCATCTTT. Protein product: CALGGAGGYWAELIF.

Many counts were recorded for this clone. A much larger clone differs by one base, so this may be a read error. The sample carries other DNA sequences with the same CDR3. The chain links TRDV2 to TRDJ1, with a possible D match to TRDD3 (5 bases). The CDR3 has 18 amino acids. In germline, CDR1 is GEAIGNYY, CDR2 EKD. The CDR3 bases are TGCGCCTGTGACACATCTACGACCTGGGCCCCGTACACCGATAAACTCATCTTT. Encoded protein: CACDTSTTWAPYTDKLIF.

This clone was seen more than once but under ten times. This DNA translates differently at residue 12 from the TCRdb protein, which is that of a much larger clone; a read error is likely, and the protein shown is the DNA's own translation. The J gene is TRDJ1, the V gene TRDV3; TRDD3 aligns across 12 bases. As TCRdb names no J gene, one was assigned here on the basis of a DNA match to germline. This CDR3 is built from 17 residues. CDR1 and CDR2 (germline): TVYSNPD, GDNSRS (reference sequence). With 2 bases clipped from V and 4 bases from J, the junction kept 14 bases outside the gene matches. The CDR3 DNA is TGTGCCTTTGTCCGTACTGGGGGATACTGGTACATCGATAAACTCATCTTT. Translation gives CAFVRTGGYWYIDKLIF.

This clone has a handful of counts. A far larger clone is off by one base, so a read error is likely. Other DNA sequences in this specimen translate into the identical CDR3. V is TRDV2 and J is TRDJ1, with 10 positions matching TRDD3. No J gene is reported in TCRdb; it was inferred here by comparing the DNA with germline. This CDR3 region has 21 residues. Germline-derived CDR1 and CDR2 are GEAIGNYY and EKD. The trim removed 5 bases at V and 0 bases at J, leaving 23 bases unmatched. CDR3 DNA: TGTGCCTGTGTGAGGCTACCGGAACACAAGGGGGATACGGGGTACACCGATAAACTCATCTTT. Residues: CACVRLPEHKGDTGYTDKLIF.

This clone occurred a few times. For the V gene the call is TRDV1; the J gene has no call; the table gives TRDD3 as D, unverified against the DNA. The CDR3 contains 25 residues. CDR1 and CDR2 from the germline V gene are TSWWSYY and QGS. The CDR3 nucleotides read TGTGCTCTTGGGATCCTTTTTATAATTCCTCGACTGGGGGATAGAAGGGGAGAATACACCGATAAACTAATCTTT. Encoded protein: CALGILFIIPRLGDRRGEYTDKLIF.

This clone has just a few counts. TCRdb records a much larger clone's protein for this DNA, with a difference at residues 9 and 10 that likely arises from a read error; the protein given is the translation of the DNA. This sequence joins TRDV1 and TRDJ1; either TRDD2 or TRDD3 may supply D (5 bases each). CDR1 is TSWWSYY, CDR2 QGS, per germline. CDR3 length equals 14 residues. Trimming took off 4 bases at V and 4 bases at J, with 13 bases between the two ends. The CDR3 region is CALGVPSWGDKLIF. DNA of the CDR3: TGTGCTCTTGGGGTCCCTTCGTGGGGCGATAAACTCATCTTT.

This clone has just a few counts. TCRdb has a much larger clone's protein, which differs at residue 10 from the translation of this DNA, likely because of a read error; what is shown is the protein translated from the DNA. The J gene is TRDJ1, the V gene TRDV1; possible D gene TRDD3, 7 bases. The J gene, missing from TCRdb, was assigned here through DNA to germline matching. The ends were cut back, 5 bases at V and 2 bases at J, with 27 bases in the middle. Germline V gene data show CDR1 as TSWWSYY and CDR2 as QGS. CDR3 length: 19 amino acids. CDR3 coding DNA: TGTGCTCTTGGGAACTGTATCCTACAGACACCGGGGGATACCGATAAACTCATCTTT. It encodes CALGNCILQTPGDTDKLIF.

A word on this clone: A far larger clone is one nucleotide away, so this likely arose from a read error. Other DNA sequences from this sample encode an identical CDR3 as well. J is TRDJ1 and V is TRDV2; 7 bases agree with TRDD3. The J gene, left out of TCRdb, was set here by checking the DNA against germline. The CDR3 is 15 amino acids. Germline CDR1 GEAIGNYY, CDR2 EKD. CDR3 in amino acids: CACDTLGVYTDKLIF. The CDR3 DNA is TGTGCCTGTGACACGCTGGGGGTCTACACAGATAAACTCATCTTT.

This clone has more than one count but fewer than ten. The TCRdb protein, from a much larger clone, departs from this DNA's translation at residue 14, likely by read error; the protein shown derives from the DNA. V gene TRDV1 combines with J gene TRDJ1; a weak D match, TRDD2 (5 bases). CDR3 size: 19 residues. Germline CDR1 and CDR2: TSWWSYY and QGS. V lost 5 bases and J lost 11, with 36 bases in between. As DNA, the CDR3 is TGTGCTCTTGGGTCATTCGCCCCCCTACCGGGACGACCTCATTTTAAGCTCATCTTT. Amino acid sequence: CALGSFAPLPGRPHFKLIF.

This clone showed up just a few times. A much larger clone lies one base from this, so it may be a read error. The sample holds other DNA sequences that translate to the same CDR3. The V call is TRDV1, the J call TRDJ1; 9 positions match TRDD3. CDR3 length: 16 amino acids. Germline lookup yields CDR1 TSWWSYY and CDR2 QGS. DNA for the CDR3: TGTGCTCTCGGGGCTCAGGGAAGGGGGATACACGATAAACTCATCTTT. Encoded protein: CALGAQGRGIHDKLIF.

Of note for this clone: The protein in TCRdb stems from a much larger clone and differs at residue 14 from this DNA's translation, likely a read error; here the protein is translated from the DNA. The rearrangement uses TRDV1 and TRDJ1; 8 positions match TRDD3. TCRdb does not report a J gene; here it was assigned by matching the DNA to germline references. Germline assignment: CDR1 TSWWSYY and CDR2 QGS. V dropped 0 bases and J dropped 5; count of bases not matched to a gene: 23. This CDR3 has 21 amino acids. The CDR3 DNA follows: TGTGCTCTTGGGGAACTAGTCTCGGGAAAGCCCTGGGGGAAGTTATGGGATAAACTCATCTTT. Amino acids: CALGELVSGKPWGKLWDKLIF.

Worth noting for this clone: The protein TCRdb lists belongs to a much larger clone and differs from this DNA's translation at residue 11, which points to a read error; the protein shown is made from the DNA. This chain uses TRDV1 with TRDJ1; D unclear. The J gene, left out of TCRdb, was set here by checking the DNA against germline. Germline V gene lookup returns CDR1 TSWWSYY and CDR2 QGS. V lost 8 bases, J lost 2 bases, and 21 bases lay in between. The CDR3 spans 16 residues. CDR3 region: CALLTATRSSTDKLIF. CDR3 coding DNA: TGTGCTCTTCTGACCGCAACAAGGAGTTCGACCGATAAACTCATCTTT.

As for this clone: TCRdb's protein for this DNA is that of a much larger clone and differs from the translation at residue 21, likely a read error; the protein shown is the DNA translation. The J gene went uncalled, whereas the V gene is TRDV1; TRDD3, as called in the table, went unchecked against the DNA. The germline gives CDR1 TSWWSYY, CDR2 QGS. This CDR3 is 22 amino acids long. CDR3 sequence reads: CALGELFVFAELGDTWADKLTF. For the CDR3, the DNA is TGTGCTCTTGGGGAACTCTTCGTTTTCGCCGAACTGGGGGATACTTGGGCCGATAAACTCACCTTT.

In its sample, this clone was seen many times. Other DNA sequences in this specimen translate into the identical CDR3. The V gene is TRDV1, the J gene TRDJ1; D remains unclear. CDR1 is TSWWSYY, CDR2 QGS, per germline. The V and J ends lost 2 bases and 0 bases respectively, with 22 bases between them. This CDR3 is 19 amino acids long. In nucleotides, the CDR3 is TGTGCTCTTGGGGAATTTGTAAAACATTTATTTAGGTACACCGATAAACTCATCTTT. This gives the protein CALGEFVKHLFRYTDKLIF.

This clone was detected a few times. This is likely an artifact of a read error, given a far larger clone one base away. This sample also contains other DNA sequences that code for the same CDR3. The J gene is TRDJ1, the V gene TRDV3, with 8 bases that match TRDD3. This CDR3 comprises 15 residues. With V trimmed by 5 bases and J by 7 bases, 18 bases remained unmatched. CDR1 and CDR2 (germline): TVYSNPD, GDNSRS (reference sequence). CDR3 bases: TGTGCCCTACGCGAATACTGGGGGTCGCGACGTAAACTCATCTTT. The encoded protein is CALREYWGSRRKLIF.

This clone has just a few counts. TCRdb attributes to this sequence the protein of a much larger clone, which differs from the DNA translation at residue 9; a read error is likely, and the protein displayed is translated from the DNA. This chain connects TRDV2 to TRDJ1, with TRDD3 matching 10 bases. The J gene, not given by TCRdb, was assigned here from a germline match of the nucleotide sequence. The CDR3 extends over 14 amino acids. Germline V gene lookup returns CDR1 GEAIGNYY and CDR2 EKD. Germline trimming cut 3 bases from V and 5 bases from J; bases unmatched to any gene: 5. The CDR3 protein is CACDPWGIMDKLIF. The CDR3 nucleotides read TGTGCCTGTGACCCCTGGGGGATAATGGATAAACTCATCTTT.

This clone has a count of ten or more. A far larger clone is a single base away, which makes a read error likely. Other nucleotide sequences from this sample produce the same CDR3. The chain is built from TRDV3 and TRDJ1; the match to TRDD3 covers 9 bases. This CDR3 comprises 17 residues. CDR1 and CDR2 from the germline V gene are TVYSNPD and GDNSRS (reference sequence). The CDR3 sequence is CAFIPRHWGSEEDKLIF. CDR3 nucleotide sequence: TGTGCCTTTATACCCCGACACTGGGGGAGCGAAGAGGATAAGCTCATCTTT.

In regard to this clone: The protein TCRdb gives is from a much larger clone and does not agree with this DNA's translation at residue 4, likely a read error; the protein shown here comes from the DNA. The rearrangement links TRDV3 to TRDJ1; weak D call: TRDD2 (5 bases). V was shortened by 5 bases and J by 0 bases, with 37 bases between the two germline ends. Germline CDR1 and CDR2: TVYSNPD and GDNSRS (reference sequence). The CDR3 has 21 residues. The CDR3 loop is CAASKPPPSSTGQGYTDKLIF. DNA for the CDR3: TGTGCCGCTAGTAAACCTCCCCCTTCATCTACCGGCCAGGGGTACACCGATAAACTCATCTTT.

This clone was observed a handful of times. Translating this DNA gives a protein that differs at residue 10 from the TCRdb one, which belongs to a much larger clone; a read error is likely, and the protein shown is this translation. The chain carries TRDV2 and TRDJ1, with no clear D. TCRdb gives no J gene; it was assigned here by matching the DNA to germline. Germline values: CDR1 GEAIGNYY, CDR2 EKD. This CDR3 has 14 amino acids. Trimming pared 4 bases from V and 7 bases from J, leaving 18 bases between. CDR3 loop: CACDRQSGGGKLIF. The CDR3 DNA reads TGTGCCTGTGATCGTCAGTCGGGCGGCGGTAAACTCATCTTT.

This clone was recorded at least ten times. TCRdb's listed protein matches a much larger clone and diverges from this DNA's translation at residue 6, likely through a read error; the protein shown comes from the DNA. V gene TRDV1 combines with J gene TRDJ1; 11 nucleotides match TRDD3. V dropped 1 base and J dropped 0; count of bases not matched to a gene: 7. This CDR3 is built from 18 residues. Germline assignment: CDR1 TSWWSYY and CDR2 QGS. The CDR3 sequence: CALGEPYWGIRYTDKLIF. In DNA form, the CDR3 reads TGTGCTCTTGGGGAACCTTACTGGGGGATAAGGTACACCGATAAACTCATCTTT.

In its sample, this clone was seen a few times. The mismatch at residue 9 between this DNA's translation and the TCRdb protein of a much larger clone likely reflects a read error; the protein shown is translated from the DNA. J is TRDJ1 and V is TRDV1; perhaps TRDD2 as D (7 bases). No J gene is reported in TCRdb; it was inferred here by comparing the DNA with germline. From germline, CDR1 is TSWWSYY and CDR2 QGS. The CDR3 has 19 amino acids. V lost 0 bases, J lost 7 bases, and 27 bases lay in between. The CDR3 is CALGELLPMGTWGASKLIF. As DNA, the CDR3 is TGTGCTCTTGGGGAACTGCTTCCTATGGGTACGTGGGGGGCCTCTAAACTCATCTTT.